These T cell receptor beta chains were read from a single sample in a study of blood T cell repertoires in COVID-19. The repertoire was sequenced with immunoSEQ multiplex PCR; TCRdb's copy has only in-frame clones and lacks some. The data show around 130,000 clones, with about 74% seen just once and over 6.5% held by the top ten. Input material: peripheral blood. The receptor set was obtained from a human donor in a cohort sampled during active COVID-19. Each CDR3 is given with its conserved first and last residue. Fields, in order: J gene, clone size, D gene, V gene, CDR3 DNA, CDR3 protein. D genes are given only for firm matches. Some rows mark clone size as missing; the rest say once, few, many or name a class of expanded clone.

>TRBJ2-7|NA|NA|TRBV9
TGTGCCAGCAGCGTAGACCCCAGGGGCGGCGAGCAGTACTTC
CASSVDPRGGEQYF
>TRBJ2-1|NA|TRBD2|TRBV5-6
TGTGCCAGCAGCTTGACTAGCGGGTACAATGAGCAGTTCTTC
CASSLTSGYNEQFF
>TRBJ2-1|NA|TRBD2|TRBV7-9
TGTGCCAGCAGCTCTCCGGGACTAGCGGGAGAAGAGCAGTTCTTC
CASSSPGLAGEEQFF
>TRBJ2-7|NA|TRBD2|TRBV30
TGTGCCTGGAGTGCTAGCGGGGGGCCGTACGAGCAGTACTTC
CAWSASGGPYEQYF
>TRBJ1-1|NA|NA|TRBV7-9
TGTGCCAGCAGCCCAGCGGACAGGAACACTGAAGCTTTCTTT
CASSPADRNTEAFF
>TRBJ1-2|NA|TRBD1|TRBV2
TGTGCCAGCAGTGACACCGGGACAGGGGGTTCAAACTATGGCTACACCTTC
CASSDTGTGGSNYGYTF
>TRBJ2-7|NA|TRBD2|TRBV7-2
TGTGCCAGCAGCTTTGACGGGGGGGCAGGCAGCTACGAGCAGTACTTC
CASSFDGGAGSYEQYF
>TRBJ1-2|NA|NA|TRBV27
TGTGCCAGCAGTCCATCAGCGTCCTTGGGCTATGGCTACACCTTC
CASSPSASLGYGYTF
>TRBJ2-7|NA|NA|TRBV5-6
TGTGCCAGCAGCTTGGCGGTAGGGGCCCTCTCCTACGAGCAGTACTTC
CASSLAVGALSYEQYF
>TRBJ2-7|NA|TRBD2|TRBV2
TGTGCCAGCAGGCTCGCGGGAGGGCCTCTCAACGAGCAGTACTTC
CASRLAGGPLNEQYF
>TRBJ1-2|NA|NA|TRBV11-2
TGTGCCAGCAGCTTGCGCCGGACAGCTCTTGACTATGGCTACACCTTC
CASSLRRTALDYGYTF
>TRBJ1-2|NA|NA|TRBV6-6
TGTGCCAGCAGTTATGCAGGGGAGAACTATGGCTACACCTTC
CASSYAGENYGYTF
>TRBJ2-7|NA|NA|TRBV7-6
TGTGCCAGCAGCTTAGAACCCCGACAGGTTTACGAGCAGTACTTC
CASSLEPRQVYEQYF
>TRBJ2-5|NA|NA|TRBV5-4
TGTGCCAGCAGCTCGTACCAAGAGACCCAGTACTTC
CASSSYQETQYF
>TRBJ2-7|NA|NA|TRBV7-8
TGTGCCAGCAGCTTAGCGAGGGGGGGTTTTGCCTACGAGCAGTACTTC
CASSLARGGFAYEQYF
>TRBJ1-4|few|TRBD1|TRBV10-2
TGCGCCAGCAGAGACAGGGAAACCGCAACTAATGAAAAACTGTTTTTT
CASRDRETATNEKLFF
>TRBJ2-7|NA|TRBD1|TRBV27
TGTGCCAGCAGTTACTGGGACAGTCGCGAGCAGTACTTC
CASSYWDSREQYF
>TRBJ2-5|NA|TRBD1|TRBV19
TGTGCCAGTAGTCCCGGGACAGGGGGCGGGGATGAAGAGACCCAGTACTTC
CASSPGTGGGDEETQYF
>TRBJ1-1|NA|TRBD1|TRBV10-3
TGTGCCATCAGTGAGCCTACAGGGGGCACGGACACTGAAGCTTTCTTT
CAISEPTGGTDTEAFF
>TRBJ2-5|NA|NA|TRBV23-1
TGCGCCAGCAGTCAATCAGACAGAGGAGAGACCCAGTACTTC
CASSQSDRGETQYF
>TRBJ1-2|NA|TRBD1|TRBV29-1
TGCAGCGTTGAATTTTTCCCAGGGGGTGACTATGGCTACACCTTC
CSVEFFPGGDYGYTF
>TRBJ1-6|NA|NA|TRBV4-1
TGCGCCAGCAGCCTCGGGGCAGGGGATAATTCACCCCTCCACTTT
CASSLGAGDNSPLHF
>TRBJ2-3|NA|TRBD2|TRBV9
TGTGCCAGCAGCATTCAACTAGCGGGGGGCTCAGGGGATACGCAGTATTTT
CASSIQLAGGSGDTQYF
>TRBJ1-2|NA|NA|TRBV7-9
TGTGCCAGCAGCTCCCGGAAGGAAGGGGACATTGGCTACACCTTC
CASSSRKEGDIGYTF
>TRBJ1-1|many|NA|TRBV7-6
TGTGCCAGCAGCTTAGATCCGGGAGTCAGCGGTGAAGCTTTCTTT
CASSLDPGVSGEAFF
>TRBJ2-7|few|TRBD1|TRBV2
TGTGCCAGCAGGCCCCGGGACAGGGACCCCTACGAGCAGTACTTC
CASRPRDRDPYEQYF
>TRBJ1-5|NA|TRBD1|TRBV14
TGTGCCAGCAGCCAAGGGTGGGACAGGGCACAGGGCAATCAGCCCCAGCATTTT
CASSQGWDRAQGNQPQHF
>TRBJ1-1|once|TRBD1|TRBV25-1
TGTGCCAGCAGTAGGACAGGGTGGAATGAAGCTTTCTTT
CASSRTGWNEAFF
>TRBJ1-1|NA|NA|TRBV6-5
TGTGCCAGCAGTCGGACGGTGCAGGGCACTGAAGCTTTCTTT
CASSRTVQGTEAFF
>TRBJ1-1|NA|NA|TRBV4-1
TGCGCCAGCAGCCAGACAGTGAACACTGAAGCTTTCTTT
CASSQTVNTEAFF
>TRBJ2-3|few|NA|TRBV7-8
TGTGCCAGCAGCCCCGGGACAGCTATTTCGGCGGGAAGCACAGATACGCAGTATTTT
CASSPGTAISAGSTDTQYF